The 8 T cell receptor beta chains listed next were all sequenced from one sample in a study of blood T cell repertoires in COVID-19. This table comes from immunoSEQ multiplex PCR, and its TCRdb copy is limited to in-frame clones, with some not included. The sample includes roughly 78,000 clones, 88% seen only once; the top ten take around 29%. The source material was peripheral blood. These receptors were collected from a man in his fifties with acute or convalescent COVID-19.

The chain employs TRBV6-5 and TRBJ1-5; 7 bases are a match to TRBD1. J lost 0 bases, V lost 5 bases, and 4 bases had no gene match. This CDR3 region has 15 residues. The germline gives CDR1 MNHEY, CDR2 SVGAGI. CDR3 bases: TGTGCCAGCAGTCCCACAGGGGCTAGCAATCAGCCCCAGCATTTT. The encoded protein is CASSPTGASNQPQHF.

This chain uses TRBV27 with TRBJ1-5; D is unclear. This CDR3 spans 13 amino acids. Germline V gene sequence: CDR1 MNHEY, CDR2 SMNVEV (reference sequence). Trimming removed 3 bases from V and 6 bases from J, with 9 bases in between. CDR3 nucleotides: TGTGCCAGCAGTTTTGAGTTTTCTCAGCCCCAGCATTTT. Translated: CASSFEFSQPQHF.

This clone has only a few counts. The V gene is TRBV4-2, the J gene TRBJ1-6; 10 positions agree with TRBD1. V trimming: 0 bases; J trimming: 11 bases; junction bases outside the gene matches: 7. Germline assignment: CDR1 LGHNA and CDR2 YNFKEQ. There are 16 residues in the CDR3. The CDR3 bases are TGTGCCAGCAGCCAAGAAGAGGGGACAGGGGAGACACCCCTCCACTTT. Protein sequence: CASSQEEGTGETPLHF.

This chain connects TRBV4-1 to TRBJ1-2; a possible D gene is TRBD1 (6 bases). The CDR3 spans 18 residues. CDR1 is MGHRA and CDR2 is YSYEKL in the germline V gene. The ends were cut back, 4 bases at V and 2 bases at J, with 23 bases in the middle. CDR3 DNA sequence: TGCGCCAGCAGCCGCCCAATGCGGGGGGGACAACTAAACTATGGCTACACCTTC. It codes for CASSRPMRGGQLNYGYTF.

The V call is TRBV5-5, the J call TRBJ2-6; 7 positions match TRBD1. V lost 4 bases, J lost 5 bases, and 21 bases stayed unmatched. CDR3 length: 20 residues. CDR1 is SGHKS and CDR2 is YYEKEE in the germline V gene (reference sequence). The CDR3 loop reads CASSKIKGQPGSLWANVLTF. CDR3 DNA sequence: TGTGCCAGCAGCAAAATAAAGGGACAGCCGGGATCCCTCTGGGCCAACGTCCTGACTTTC.

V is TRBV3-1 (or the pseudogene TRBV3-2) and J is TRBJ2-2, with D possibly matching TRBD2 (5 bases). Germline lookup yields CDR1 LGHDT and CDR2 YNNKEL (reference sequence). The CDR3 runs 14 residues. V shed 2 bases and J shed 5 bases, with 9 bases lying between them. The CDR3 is CASSQIPGTGELFF. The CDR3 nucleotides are TGTGCCAGCAGCCAAATACCGGGGACCGGGGAGCTGTTTTTT.

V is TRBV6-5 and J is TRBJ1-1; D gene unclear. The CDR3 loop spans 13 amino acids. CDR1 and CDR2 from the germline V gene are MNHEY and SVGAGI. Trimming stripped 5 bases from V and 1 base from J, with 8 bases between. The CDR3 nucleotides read TGTGCCAGCAGTCGGACTGAGAACACTGAAGCTTTCTTT. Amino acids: CASSRTENTEAFF.

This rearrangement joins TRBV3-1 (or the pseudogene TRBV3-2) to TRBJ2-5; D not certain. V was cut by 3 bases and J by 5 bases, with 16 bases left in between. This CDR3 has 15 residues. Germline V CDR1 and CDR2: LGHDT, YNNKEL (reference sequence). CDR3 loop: CASSHITPFSETQYF. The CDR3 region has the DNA TGTGCCAGCAGCCACATAACTCCCTTCTCTGAGACCCAGTACTTC.